The present T cell receptor beta chain was sequenced within a study of blood T cell repertoires in COVID-19. Study-level background: COVID-19 samples collected from the United States, Italy and Spain covered acute and convalescent phases. From T cells, B-cell-depleted T cells, or PBMCs came the material, which was cDNA or gDNA.

Trimming cost V 6 bases and J 2 bases; bases outside gene matches: 4. The CDR3 length is 14 residues. Germline loops: CDR1 MNHEY, CDR2 SVGAGI. Per the original data handling: Estimates of nucleated cell counts were drawn from the amplification of reference gene primers. Produced via immunoSEQ multiplex PCR; TCRdb's table is partial and in-frame only. The D gene and trimming were derived from the DNA, and the V and J assignments and clone size from that table. This table holds about 95,000 clones, approximately 80% found once. The rearrangement joins TRBV6-5 to TRBJ2-7; 10 positions match TRBD2. The clonotype originates from a human donor in a cohort sampled during active COVID-19. The sample was peripheral blood. CDR3 residues: CASSWTSGTYEQYF. The DNA for the CDR3 is TGTGCCAGCAGCTGGACTAGCGGAACCTACGAGCAGTACTTC.